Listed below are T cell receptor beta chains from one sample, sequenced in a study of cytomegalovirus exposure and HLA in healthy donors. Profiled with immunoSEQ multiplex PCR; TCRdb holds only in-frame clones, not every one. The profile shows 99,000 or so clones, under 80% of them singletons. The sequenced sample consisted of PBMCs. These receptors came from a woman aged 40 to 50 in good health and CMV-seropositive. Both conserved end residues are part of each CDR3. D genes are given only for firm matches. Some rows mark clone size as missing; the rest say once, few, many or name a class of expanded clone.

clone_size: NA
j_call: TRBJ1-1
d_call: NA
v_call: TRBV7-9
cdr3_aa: CASRGRRDTEAFF
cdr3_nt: TGTGCCAGCAGGGGGAGACGGGACACTGAAGCTTTCTTT

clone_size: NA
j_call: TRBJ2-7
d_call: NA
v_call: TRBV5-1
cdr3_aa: CASSSWRGQGITYEQYF
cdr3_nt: TGCGCCAGCAGCTCCTGGAGGGGGCAGGGGATCACCTACGAGCAGTACTTC

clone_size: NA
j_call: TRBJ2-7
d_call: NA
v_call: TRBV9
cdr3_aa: CASSVGGSSYEQYF
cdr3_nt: TGTGCCAGCAGCGTAGGTGGGAGCTCCTACGAGCAGTACTTC

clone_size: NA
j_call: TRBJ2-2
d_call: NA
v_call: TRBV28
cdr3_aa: CASRTPRDTGELFF
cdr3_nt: TGTGCCAGCAGGACCCCGAGGGATACCGGGGAGCTGTTTTTT

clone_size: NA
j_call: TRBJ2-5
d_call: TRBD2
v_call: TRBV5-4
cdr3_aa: CASSLQRGGPQTQYF
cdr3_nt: TGTGCCAGCAGCCTACAGCGGGGGGGCCCGCAGACCCAGTACTTC

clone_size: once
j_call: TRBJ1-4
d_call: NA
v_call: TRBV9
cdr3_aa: CASSVETGVLGEKLFF
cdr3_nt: TGTGCCAGCAGCGTAGAAACAGGCGTATTGGGTGAAAAACTGTTTTTT

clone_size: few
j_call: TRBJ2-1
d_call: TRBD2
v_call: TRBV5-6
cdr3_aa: CASTLVGLAVYNEQFF
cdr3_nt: TGTGCCAGCACCCTCGTGGGACTAGCGGTCTACAATGAGCAGTTCTTC

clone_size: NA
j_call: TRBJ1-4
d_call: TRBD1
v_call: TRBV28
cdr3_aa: CASSKTGTGFEKLFF
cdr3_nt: TGTGCCAGCAGTAAAACCGGGACAGGGTTTGAAAAACTGTTTTTT

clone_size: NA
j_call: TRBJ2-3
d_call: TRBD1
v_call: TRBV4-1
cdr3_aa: CASSQEQGVEADTQYF
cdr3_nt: TGCGCCAGCAGCCAAGAACAGGGGGTCGAGGCAGATACGCAGTATTTT

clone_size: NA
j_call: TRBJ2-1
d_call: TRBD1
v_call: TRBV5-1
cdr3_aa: CASSWRGTGEAEQFF
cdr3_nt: TGCGCCAGCAGCTGGAGGGGGACAGGGGAGGCTGAGCAGTTCTTC

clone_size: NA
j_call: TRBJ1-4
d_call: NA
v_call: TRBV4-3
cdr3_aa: CASSRLPQDTREKLFF
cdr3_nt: TGCGCCAGCAGCCGCCTTCCCCAGGACACACGGGAAAAACTGTTTTTT

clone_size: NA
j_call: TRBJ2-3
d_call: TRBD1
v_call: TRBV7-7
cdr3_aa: CASSENRGADTQYF
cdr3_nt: TGTGCTAGCAGCGAAAACAGGGGTGCAGATACGCAGTATTTT

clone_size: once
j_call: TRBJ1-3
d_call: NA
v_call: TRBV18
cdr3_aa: CASSPSTRRTGSTIYF
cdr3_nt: TGTGCCAGCTCACCATCGACTCGACGAACTGGAAGCACCATATATTTT

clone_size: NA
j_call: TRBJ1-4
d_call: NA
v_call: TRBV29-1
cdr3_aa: CSVIDSSNEKLFF
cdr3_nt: TGCAGCGTAATCGACAGTTCCAATGAAAAACTGTTTTTT

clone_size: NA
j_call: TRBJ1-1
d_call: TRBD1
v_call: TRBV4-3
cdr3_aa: CASSLGQGGSEAFF
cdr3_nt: TGCGCCAGCAGCCTTGGACAGGGGGGCTCTGAAGCTTTCTTT

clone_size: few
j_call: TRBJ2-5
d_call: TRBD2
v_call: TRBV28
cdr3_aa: CASSPPPGGKTQYF
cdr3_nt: TGTGCCAGCAGTCCCCCCCCGGGGGGAAAGACCCAGTACTTC

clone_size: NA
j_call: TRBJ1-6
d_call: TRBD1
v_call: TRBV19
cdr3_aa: CASSPQGQGAPLALHF
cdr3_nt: TGTGCCAGTAGTCCTCAAGGACAGGGAGCCCCTTTGGCCCTCCACTTT

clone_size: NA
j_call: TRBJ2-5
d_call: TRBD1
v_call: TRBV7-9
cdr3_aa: CASSLDREKETQYF
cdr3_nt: TGTGCCAGCAGCTTGGACAGGGAGAAAGAGACCCAGTACTTC

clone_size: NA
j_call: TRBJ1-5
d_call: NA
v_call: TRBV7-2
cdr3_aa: CASSLAYETAGKPQHF
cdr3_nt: TGTGCCAGCAGCTTAGCGTACGAGACAGCGGGGAAACCCCAGCATTTT

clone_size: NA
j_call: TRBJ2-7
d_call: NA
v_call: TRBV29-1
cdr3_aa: CSVVGGSSYEQYF
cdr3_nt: TGCAGCGTTGTAGGGGGTAGCTCCTACGAGCAGTACTTC

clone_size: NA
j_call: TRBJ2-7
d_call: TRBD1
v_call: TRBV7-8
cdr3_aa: CASSPDRGYEQYF
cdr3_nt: TGTGCCAGCAGCCCGGACAGGGGGTACGAGCAGTACTTC

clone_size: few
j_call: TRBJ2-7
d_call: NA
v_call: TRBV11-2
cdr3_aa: CASSLGGGHRTYEQYF
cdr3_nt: TGTGCCAGCAGCTTAGGGGGGGGACACCGAACCTACGAGCAGTACTTC

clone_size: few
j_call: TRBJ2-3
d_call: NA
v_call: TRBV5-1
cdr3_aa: CASYADLLTDTQYF
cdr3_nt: TGCGCCAGCTACGCGGACTTGCTCACAGATACGCAGTATTTT

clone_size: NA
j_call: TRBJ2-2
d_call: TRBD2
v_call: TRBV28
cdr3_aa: CASVQMGEGGELFF
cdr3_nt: TGTGCCAGTGTACAGATGGGGGAGGGCGGGGAGCTGTTTTTT

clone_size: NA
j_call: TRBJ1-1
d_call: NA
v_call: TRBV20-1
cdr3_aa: CSAGRAIEAFF
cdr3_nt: TGCAGTGCAGGCAGGGCAATCGAAGCTTTCTTT

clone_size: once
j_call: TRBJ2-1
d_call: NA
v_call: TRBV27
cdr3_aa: CASSFISGRDDEQFF
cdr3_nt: TGTGCCAGCAGTTTCATAAGCGGGCGGGACGATGAGCAGTTCTTC

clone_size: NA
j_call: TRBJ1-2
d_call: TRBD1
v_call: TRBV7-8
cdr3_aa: CASSSSLRPTGEGGGYTF
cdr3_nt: TGTGCCAGCAGCTCCTCACTTCGACCGACAGGGGAAGGAGGGGGCTACACCTTC

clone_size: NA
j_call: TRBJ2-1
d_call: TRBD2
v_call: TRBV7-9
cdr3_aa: CASSLATSGGYNEQFF
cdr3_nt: TGTGCCAGCAGCTTAGCAACTAGCGGGGGATACAATGAGCAGTTCTTC

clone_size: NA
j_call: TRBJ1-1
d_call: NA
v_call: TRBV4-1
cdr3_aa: CASSLGTAGGRNTEAFF
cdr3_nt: TGCGCCAGCAGCCTGGGGACCGCTGGCGGGAGGAACACTGAAGCTTTCTTT

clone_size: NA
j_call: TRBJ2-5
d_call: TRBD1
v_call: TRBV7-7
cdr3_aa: CASSIRGFETQYF
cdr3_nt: TGTGCTAGCAGCATCAGGGGGTTTGAGACCCAGTACTTC

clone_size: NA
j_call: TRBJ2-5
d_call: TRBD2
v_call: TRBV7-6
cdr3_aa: CASSWTSFPETQYF
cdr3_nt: TGTGCCAGCAGCTGGACTAGTTTTCCCGAGACCCAGTACTTC

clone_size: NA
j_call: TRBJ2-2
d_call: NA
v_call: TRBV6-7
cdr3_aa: CASGTSAGAGTGELFF
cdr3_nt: TGTGCCAGCGGTACGTCGGCAGGGGCTGGCACCGGGGAGCTGTTTTTT

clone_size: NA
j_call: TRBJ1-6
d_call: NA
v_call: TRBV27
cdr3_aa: CASSLGRYNSPLHF
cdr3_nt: TGTGCCAGCAGTTTAGGGCGTTATAATTCACCCCTCCACTTT

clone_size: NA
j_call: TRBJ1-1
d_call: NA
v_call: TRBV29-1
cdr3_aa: CSVDRRMNTEAFF
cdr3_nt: TGCAGCGTTGATCGCAGGATGAACACTGAAGCTTTCTTT

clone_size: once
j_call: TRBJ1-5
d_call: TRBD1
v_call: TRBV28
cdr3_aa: CASRRQGGSPPQHF
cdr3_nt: TGTGCCAGCAGGAGACAGGGAGGTTCTCCGCCCCAGCATTTT

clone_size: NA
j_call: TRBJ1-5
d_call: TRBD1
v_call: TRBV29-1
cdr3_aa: CSVEQGGQPQHF
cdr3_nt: TGCAGCGTTGAACAGGGGGGTCAGCCCCAGCATTTT

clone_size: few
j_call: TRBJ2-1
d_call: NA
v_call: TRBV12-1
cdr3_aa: CASSFGQDFYNEQFF
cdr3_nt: TGTGCCAGCAGCTTCGGACAGGACTTCTACAATGAGCAGTTCTTC

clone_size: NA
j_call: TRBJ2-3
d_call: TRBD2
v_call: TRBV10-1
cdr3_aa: CASSRAGGRRDTQYF
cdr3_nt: TGCGCCAGCAGTCGAGCGGGAGGGCGTAGGGATACGCAGTATTTT

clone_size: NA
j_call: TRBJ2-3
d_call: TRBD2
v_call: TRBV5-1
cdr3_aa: CASSEGLAGGTDTQYF
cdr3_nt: TGCGCCAGCAGCGAGGGACTAGCGGGAGGAACAGATACGCAGTATTTT

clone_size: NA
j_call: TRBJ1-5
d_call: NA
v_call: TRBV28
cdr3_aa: CASSLGRGGNQPQHF
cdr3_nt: TGTGCCAGCAGTTTGGGCAGGGGAGGCAATCAGCCCCAGCATTTT

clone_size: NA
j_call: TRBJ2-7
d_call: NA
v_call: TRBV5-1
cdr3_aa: CASSLSRVEDEQYF
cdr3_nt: TGCGCCAGCAGCTTGAGCAGGGTCGAGGATGAGCAGTACTTC

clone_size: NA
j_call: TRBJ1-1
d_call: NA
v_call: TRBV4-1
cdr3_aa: CASSQAGRYTEAFF
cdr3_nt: TGCGCCAGCAGCCAAGCTGGTCGGTACACTGAAGCTTTCTTT

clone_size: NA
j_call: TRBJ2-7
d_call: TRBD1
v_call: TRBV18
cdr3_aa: CASSQPGQGPYEQYF
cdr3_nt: TGTGCCAGCTCACAACCTGGACAGGGGCCCTACGAGCAGTACTTC

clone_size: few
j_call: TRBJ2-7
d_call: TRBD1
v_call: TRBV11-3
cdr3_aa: CASSLGQGRSYEQYF
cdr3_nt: TGTGCCAGCAGCCTGGGACAGGGAAGAAGCTACGAGCAGTACTTC

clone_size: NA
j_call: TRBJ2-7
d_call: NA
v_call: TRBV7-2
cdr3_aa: CASSPLWAGYEQYF
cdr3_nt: TGTGCCAGCAGCCCCCTGTGGGCGGGCTACGAGCAGTACTTC

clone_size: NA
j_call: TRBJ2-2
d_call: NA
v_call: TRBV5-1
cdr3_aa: CASSLGGLGTGELFF
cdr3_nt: TGCGCCAGCAGCTTGGGTGGGCTGGGCACCGGGGAGCTGTTTTTT

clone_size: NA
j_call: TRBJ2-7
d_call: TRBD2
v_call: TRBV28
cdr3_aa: CASSSSLAGVYEQYF
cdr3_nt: TGTGCCAGCAGTTCCTCTCTAGCGGGAGTCTACGAGCAGTACTTC

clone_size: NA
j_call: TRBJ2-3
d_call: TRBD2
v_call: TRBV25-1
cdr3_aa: CASSPRKNSGTDTQYF
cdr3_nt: TGTGCCAGCAGTCCTCGGAAAAATAGCGGGACAGATACGCAGTATTTT

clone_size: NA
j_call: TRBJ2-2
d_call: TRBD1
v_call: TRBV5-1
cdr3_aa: CASREQGHTGELFF
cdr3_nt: TGCGCCAGCAGGGAACAGGGGCACACCGGGGAGCTGTTTTTT

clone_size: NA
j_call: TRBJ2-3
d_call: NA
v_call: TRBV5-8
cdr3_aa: CASSSGLSGPTDTQYF
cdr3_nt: TGTGCCAGCAGCTCGGGACTTAGCGGCCCAACAGATACGCAGTATTTT

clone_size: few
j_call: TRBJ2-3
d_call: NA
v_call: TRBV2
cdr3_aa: CASRWEQGRTDTQYF
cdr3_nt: TGTGCCAGCAGATGGGAACAGGGCCGCACAGATACGCAGTATTTT

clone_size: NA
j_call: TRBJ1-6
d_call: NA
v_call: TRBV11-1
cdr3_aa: CASSFPGVDSPLHF
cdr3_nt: TGTGCCAGCAGCTTTCCCGGGGTAGATTCACCCCTCCACTTT

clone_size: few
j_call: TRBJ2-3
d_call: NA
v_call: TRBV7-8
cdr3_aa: CASSPNRRTDTQYF
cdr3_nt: TGTGCCAGCAGCCCCAACCGGAGGACAGATACGCAGTATTTT

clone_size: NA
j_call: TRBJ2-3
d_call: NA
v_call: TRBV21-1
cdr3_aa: CASSMALAGTCGNTQYF
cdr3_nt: TGTGCCAGCAGCATGGCTCTAGCGGGCACCTGCGGAAATACGCAGTATTTT

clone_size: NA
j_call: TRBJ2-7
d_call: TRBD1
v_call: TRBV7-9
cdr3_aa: CASNPYRDRATYEQYF
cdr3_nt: TGTGCCAGCAACCCATACCGGGACAGGGCTACCTACGAGCAGTACTTC

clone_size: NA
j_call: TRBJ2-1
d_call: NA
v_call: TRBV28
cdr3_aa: CASSFLGAQATEQFF
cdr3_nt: TGTGCCAGCAGTTTTCTGGGGGCGCAAGCTACTGAGCAGTTCTTC

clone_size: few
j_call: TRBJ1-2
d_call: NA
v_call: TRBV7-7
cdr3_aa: CASSLRQASGYTF
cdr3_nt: TGTGCTAGCAGCTTAAGACAGGCGTCTGGCTACACCTTC

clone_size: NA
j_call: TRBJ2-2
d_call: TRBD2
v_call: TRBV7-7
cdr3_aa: CASSLAQGGAGELFF
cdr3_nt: TGTGCTAGCAGCTTAGCTCAGGGAGGGGCCGGGGAGCTGTTTTTT

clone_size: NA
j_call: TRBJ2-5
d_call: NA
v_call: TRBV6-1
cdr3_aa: CASSETWAVKYQETQYF
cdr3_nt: TGTGCCAGCAGTGAAACGTGGGCAGTTAAGTACCAAGAGACCCAGTACTTC